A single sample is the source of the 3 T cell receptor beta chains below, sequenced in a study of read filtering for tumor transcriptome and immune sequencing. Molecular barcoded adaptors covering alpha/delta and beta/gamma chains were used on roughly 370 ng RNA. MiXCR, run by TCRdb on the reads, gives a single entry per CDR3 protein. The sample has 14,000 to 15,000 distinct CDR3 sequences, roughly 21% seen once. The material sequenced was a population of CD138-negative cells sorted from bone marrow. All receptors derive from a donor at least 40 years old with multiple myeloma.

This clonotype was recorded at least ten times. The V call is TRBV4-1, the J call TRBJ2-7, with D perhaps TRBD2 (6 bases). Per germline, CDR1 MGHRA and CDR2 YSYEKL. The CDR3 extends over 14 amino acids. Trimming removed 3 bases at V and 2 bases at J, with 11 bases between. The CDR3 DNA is TGCGCCAGCAGCCAGGGAGGATTTACCTACGAGCAGTACTTC. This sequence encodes CASSQGGFTYEQYF.

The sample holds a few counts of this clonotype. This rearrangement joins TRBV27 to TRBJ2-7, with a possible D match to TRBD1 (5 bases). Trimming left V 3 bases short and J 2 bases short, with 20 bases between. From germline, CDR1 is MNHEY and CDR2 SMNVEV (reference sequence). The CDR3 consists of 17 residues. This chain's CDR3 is CASSFYPWEGAAYEQYF. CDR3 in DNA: TGTGCCAGCAGTTTCTACCCCTGGGAAGGGGCCGCCTACGAGCAGTACTTC.

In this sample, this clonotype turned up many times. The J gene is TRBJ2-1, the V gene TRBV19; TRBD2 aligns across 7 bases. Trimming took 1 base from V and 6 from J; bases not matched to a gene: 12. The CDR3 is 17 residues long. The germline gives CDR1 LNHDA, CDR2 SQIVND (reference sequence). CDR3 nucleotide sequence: TGTGCCAGTAGTATAGTCAAGGGAGGGAGTAGAGGCAATGAGCAGTTCTTC. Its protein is CASSIVKGGSRGNEQFF.